The rows below give T cell receptor beta chains drawn from one sample of a study of identical twins. TCRdb passed the 5' RACE reads through MiXCR, listing each CDR3 protein once. This table holds approximately 630,000 distinct CDR3 sequences, less than 9% found once. These records were also assigned to another study, of yellow fever vaccine responses in identical twins.

The sample taken for sequencing was PBMCs. The source of these receptors is a young woman in good health. The CDR3 runs from the conserved cysteine through the conserved F or W. A D gene is named only where the DNA matches it firmly. Expanded clones get a size class; other rows say once, few or many, or leave the size out.

cdr3_aa cdr3_nt j_call v_call d_call clone_size
CASSYLTSGSSYNEQFF TGTGCCAGCAGTTACTTGACTAGCGGTAGCTCCTACAATGAGCAGTTCTTC TRBJ2-1 TRBV6-5 TRBD2 few
CTGTMGETQYF TGCACCGGGACCATGGGAGAGACCCAGTACTTC TRBJ2-5 TRBV20-1 - few
CASSQIPGQGKYF TGTGCCAGCAGCCAAATCCCAGGACAGGGGAAGTACTTC TRBJ2-7 TRBV14 TRBD1 few
CASSLPGQAARETQYF TGTGCCAGCAGCCTGCCGGGACAAGCAGCTCGAGAGACCCAGTACTTC TRBJ2-5 TRBV12-3/TRBV12-4 - -
CASSSENETSGSGETQYF TGTGCCAGCAGCTCTGAGAATGAGACTAGCGGGAGTGGAGAGACCCAGTACTTC TRBJ2-5 TRBV7-6 TRBD2 -
CASSLEAVGGLTTNEKLFF TGTGCCAGCAGCTTGGAGGCGGTTGGGGGCCTTACAACTAATGAAAAACTGTTTTTT TRBJ1-4 TRBV5-6 - few
CASRVQDSYEQYF TGTGCCAGCAGAGTACAGGACTCCTACGAGCAGTACTTC TRBJ2-7 TRBV28 - many
CASSLGGTEDRNEQFF TGCGCCAGCAGCTTGGGGGGGACGGAGGATCGCAATGAGCAGTTCTTC TRBJ2-1 TRBV5-1 - many
CASSQSLAINQPQHF TGCGCCAGCAGCCAATCCCTAGCTATCAATCAGCCCCAGCATTTT TRBJ1-5 TRBV4-1 - many
CASIRSGTVNTGELFF TGTGCCAGCATCCGTTCCGGGACAGTTAACACCGGGGAGCTGTTTTTT TRBJ2-2 TRBV7-9 TRBD1 many
CASSLGGGHSYNEQFF TGCGCCAGCAGCTTAGGCGGGGGTCACTCCTACAATGAGCAGTTCTTC TRBJ2-1 TRBV5-1 TRBD2 few
CAISAKGLAEETQYF TGTGCCATCAGTGCAAAGGGACTAGCAGAAGAGACCCAGTACTTC TRBJ2-5 TRBV10-3 TRBD2 few
CASSQEVSGRTDTQYF TGCGCCAGCAGCCAAGAGGTTAGCGGGCGCACAGATACGCAGTATTTT TRBJ2-3 TRBV4-1 TRBD2 -
CASTPGRLATSTDTQYF TGTGCCAGCACCCCTGGGAGACTAGCGACTAGCACAGATACGCAGTATTTT TRBJ2-3 TRBV12-3/TRBV12-4 TRBD2 many
CSVRPPIYNEQFF TGCAGCGTTCGTCCCCCAATCTACAATGAGCAGTTCTTC TRBJ2-1 TRBV29-1 - -
CASSVGENYGYTF TGTGCCAGCAGTGTGGGAGAGAACTATGGCTACACCTTC TRBJ1-2 TRBV6-1 - many
CSVGRTGYEQYF TGCAGCGTTGGAAGGACGGGGTACGAGCAGTACTTC TRBJ2-7 TRBV29-1 - few
CSVGGGVEETQYF TGCAGCGTTGGAGGGGGGGTAGAAGAGACCCAGTACTTC TRBJ2-5 TRBV29-1 - few
CASSARTGDTQYF TGTGCCAGCAGCGCTCGGACAGGGGATACGCAGTATTTT TRBJ2-3 TRBV9 TRBD1 many
CAISPRPGDNEQFF TGTGCCATCAGCCCCAGACCAGGGGACAATGAGCAGTTCTTC TRBJ2-1 TRBV10-3 - many
CASSPRTSGDGELFF TGTGCCAGCAGCCCAAGGACTAGCGGCGACGGGGAGCTGTTTTTT TRBJ2-2 TRBV11-2 TRBD2 -
CASSVIDSGANVLTF TGTGCCAGCAGCGTCATTGACTCTGGGGCCAACGTCCTGACTTTC TRBJ2-6 TRBV3-1 - few
CASSRRAGTGGYEQYF TGTGCCAGCAGTCGAAGGGCCGGGACAGGGGGTTACGAGCAGTACTTC TRBJ2-7 TRBV27 TRBD1 -
CAIKAETGGAYSPLHF TGTGCCATCAAGGCCGAGACAGGGGGCGCATATTCACCCCTCCACTTT TRBJ1-6 TRBV10-3 TRBD1 many
CASSLSPGGFTGELFF TGTGCCAGCAGCTTATCTCCAGGGGGCTTCACCGGGGAGCTGTTTTTT TRBJ2-2 TRBV7-8 TRBD1 few
CASSRAVYSGNTIYF TGTGCCAGCAGCCGAGCCGTTTACTCTGGAAACACCATATATTTT TRBJ1-3 TRBV3-1 - -
CASSRFYEQYF TGTGCCAGCAGTAGGTTTTACGAGCAGTACTTC TRBJ2-7 TRBV2 - -
CASSLVGQTYEQYF TGTGCCAGCAGCTTAGTCGGACAGACCTACGAGCAGTACTTC TRBJ2-7 TRBV5-6 - many